One sample yielded the 4 T cell receptor beta chains listed below, sequenced in a study of control samples from healthy donors and cancer patients. Data came from immunoSEQ multiplex PCR; TCRdb stores just in-frame clones and leaves some out. This table holds around 49,000 clones, approximately 89% found once. The specimen sequenced was PBMCs. These receptors all stem from a man between 35 and 55 years old with colorectal cancer.

The J gene is TRBJ1-2, the V gene TRBV6-2 or TRBV6-3; 8 bases match TRBD1. The CDR3 consists of 16 residues. V dropped 6 bases and J dropped 4; count of bases not matched to a gene: 13. From germline, CDR1 is MNHEY and CDR2 SVGEGT. This CDR3 reads CASSQRRDRRVYGYTF. In nucleotides, the CDR3 is TGTGCCAGCAGCCAAAGACGGGACAGGAGAGTCTATGGCTACACCTTC.

V is TRBV12-5 and J is TRBJ1-1; no reliable D call. Trimming cost V 6 bases and J 1 base, with 12 bases left between them. Germline loops: CDR1 LGHNT, CDR2 FRNRAP. CDR3 length: 14 residues. In nucleotides, the CDR3 is TGTGCTAGTGGGAAGGGTTCGGGGAACACTGAAGCTTTCTTT. Residues: CASGKGSGNTEAFF.

The chain carries TRBV9 and TRBJ2-2, with 11 bases aligning to TRBD2. Per the germline V gene, CDR1 is SGDLS and CDR2 is YYNGEE. This CDR3 contains 17 residues. Losses at the gene ends were 1 base for V and 5 bases for J; bases not matched to a gene: 7. CDR3 DNA: TGTGCCAGCAGCGTATATTTGGGGACTAGCGGTACCGGGGAGCTGTTTTTT. As protein: CASSVYLGTSGTGELFF. Full variable domain (remainder filled in from reference TRBV9 and TRBJ2-2): DSGVTQTPKHLITATGQRVTLRCSPRSGDLSVYWYQQSLDQGLQFLIQYYNGEERAKGNILERFSAQQFPDLHSELNLSSLELGDSALYFCASSVYLGTSGTGELFFGEGSRLTVL.

The V gene is TRBV19, the J gene TRBJ1-6; D not resolved. The germline V gene has CDR1 LNHDA and CDR2 SQIVND (reference sequence). This CDR3 is built from 15 residues. Trimming shortened V by 0 bases and J by 7 bases, and 10 bases separated the two germline ends. CDR3 nucleotides: TGTGCCAGTAGTATAGAAGGGAATTTGAATTCACCCCTCCACTTT. Its protein is CASSIEGNLNSPLHF.